This T cell receptor beta chain derives from a study of cytomegalovirus exposure and HLA in healthy donors. The germline CDR1 and CDR2 sequences are SGDLS and YYNGEE. CDR3 length: 15 residues. The V and J ends lost 0 bases and 3 bases, in that order; junction bases with no gene match: 5. PCR used 60 Vbeta primers and 13 Jbeta primers. The repertoire was sequenced with immunoSEQ multiplex PCR; TCRdb's copy has only in-frame clones and lacks some. The sample has 150,000 or so clones, roughly three quarters seen once. The receptor was isolated from a man in his forties in good health and CMV-seropositive. The chain recombines TRBV9 with TRBJ2-5; 7 bases are a match to TRBD1. Sequences were obtained from PBMCs. In nucleotides, the CDR3 is TGTGCCAGCAGCGTAGGGGGGACAGAAAAAGAGACCCAGTACTTC. Protein product: CASSVGGTEKETQYF.